Below, one T cell receptor (beta chain) is given with its context. Its antigen is unknown. The data belong to a study of blood T cells in healthy people across ages. From germline, CDR1 is SNHLY and CDR2 FYNNEI. V gave up 7 bases and J gave up 6 bases; unmatched junction bases: 4. The CDR3 contains 13 residues. The authors ran a second PCR of about 7 to 11 cycles using a sample-barcoded 5' primer and a J-beta primer mix. Every sample gave at least 3 million paired-end reads containing CDR3. TCRdb fed the 5' RACE reads into MiXCR, producing one record per CDR3 protein. The sample has 1.5 million to 2 million distinct CDR3 sequences; roughly two fifths are singletons. Study-level findings and limits: A greater number of naive CD4+ cells and higher diversity distinguished long-lived donors from aged donors. CMV infection status of these donors was not known. Roughly linear declines in TCR beta diversity per million T cells occurred with age.

The source material was blood. The chain has TRBV2 and TRBJ2-4; the match to TRBD2 covers 9 bases. The clonotype comes from a human donor in good health. DNA of the CDR3: TGTGCCAGCAAGGAGGGACTAGCAAACATTCAGTACTTC. Translated: CASKEGLANIQYF.